One sample yielded the 30 T cell receptor beta chains listed below, sequenced in a study of cytomegalovirus exposure and HLA in healthy donors. 13 Jbeta primers and 60 Vbeta primers were used for the PCR. The assay was immunoSEQ multiplex PCR, and TCRdb's table has in-frame clones only and misses some. Of some 98,000 clones in the sample, about 80% are singletons; the top ten hold approximately 11%. The material sequenced was PBMCs. Receptors were obtained from a young man in good health and CMV-seropositive.

This clone showed up just a few times. The chain couples TRBV5-4 to TRBJ2-5; 9 bases map to TRBD1. TRBJ2-7 explains the end of the DNA better; the J call may be wrong. This CDR3 contains 16 residues. The germline CDR1 and CDR2 sequences are SGHNT and YYREEE (reference sequence). The CDR3 coding sequence is TGTGCCAGCAGCTCGAGGACAGGGGCGCCCTACTACGAGCAGTACTTC. It specifies CASSSRTGAPYYEQYF.

The chain has TRBV5-4 and TRBJ1-1, with 10 bases matching TRBD1. The length of the CDR3 is 13 residues. Germline assignment: CDR1 SGHNT and CDR2 YYREEE (reference sequence). Trimming cost V 4 bases and J 11 bases; bases outside gene matches: 8. In DNA form, the CDR3 reads TGTGCCAGCAGCGTGGGACAGGGGAAGGTCGCTTTCTTT. It specifies CASSVGQGKVAFF.

This chain links TRBV19 with TRBJ2-7, with D possibly matching TRBD1 (7 bases). V lost 5 bases and J 1 base, leaving 15 bases between the germline ends. CDR1 is LNHDA and CDR2 is SQIVND in the germline V gene (reference sequence). The CDR3 contains 15 residues. Here the CDR3 DNA reads TGTGCCAGTAGTCGGAGGGGGCATGATTCCTACGAGCAGTACTTC. Protein sequence: CASSRRGHDSYEQYF.

J is TRBJ1-1 and V is TRBV5-4; weak D call: TRBD1 (6 bases). Trimming left V 4 bases short and J 1 base short, with 14 bases between. Germline CDR1 and CDR2: SGHNT and YYREEE (reference sequence). The CDR3 loop spans 15 amino acids. The CDR3 DNA is TGTGCCAGCAGCCCGACAGGTTTCGGGAACACTGAAGCTTTCTTT. It is translated as CASSPTGFGNTEAFF.

There are a few counts of this clone. The V gene is TRBV7-9, the J gene TRBJ1-4, with TRBD1 identical over 8 bases. The V segment lost 1 base and the J segment 17 bases; nucleotides outside the gene matches: 9. Per germline, CDR1 SEHNR and CDR2 FQNEAQ (reference sequence). The CDR3 is made up of 13 amino acids. The CDR3 DNA follows: TGTGCCAGCAGCTTAGAAGGGGCAGGGGGCGTTTTTTTT. Encoded protein: CASSLEGAGGVFF.

The J gene is TRBJ1-1, the V gene TRBV30, with D hard to call. The CDR3 is 12 residues long. Germline V gene data show CDR1 as GTSNPN and CDR2 as SVGIG (reference sequence). Trimming removed 3 bases at V and 4 bases at J, with 9 bases between. The CDR3 sequence is CAWRPQVTEAFF. The CDR3 coding sequence is TGTGCCTGGAGGCCCCAGGTCACTGAAGCTTTCTTT.

This chain links TRBV7-8 with TRBJ2-3; 10 bases agree with TRBD2. J lost 2 bases, V lost 4 bases, and 6 bases had no gene match. The CDR3 runs to 16 residues. Germline CDR1 and CDR2: SGHVS and FQNEAQ. CDR3 region: CASSYLAGAATDTQYF. CDR3 coding DNA: TGTGCCAGCAGCTACCTAGCGGGGGCCGCCACAGATACGCAGTATTTT.

This clone has only a few counts. In the same sample, other DNA sequences code for this CDR3. This sequence joins TRBV7-9 and TRBJ2-5; TRBD2 is a possible D gene (7 bases). The V and J ends lost 0 bases and 2 bases respectively, with 10 bases between them. Germline V gene data show CDR1 as SEHNR and CDR2 as FQNEAQ (reference sequence). The CDR3 has 15 residues. The CDR3 coding sequence is TGTGCCAGCAGCTTAGCGGGGGGGCGGCAAGAGACCCAGTACTTC. This gives the protein CASSLAGGRQETQYF.

The genes are TRBV7-9 and TRBJ2-1; D call uncertain. V lost 1 base and J 6 bases, leaving 4 bases between the germline ends. This CDR3 is built from 12 residues. Germline V gene data show CDR1 as SEHNR and CDR2 as FQNEAQ (reference sequence). The CDR3 region has the DNA TGTGCCAGCAGCTTAGACTCCAATGAGCAGTTCTTC. Amino acids: CASSLDSNEQFF.

The rearrangement joins TRBV2 to TRBJ1-6; D unclear. The CDR3 has 16 residues. V was shortened by 0 bases and J by 4 bases, with 10 bases between the two germline ends. CDR1 and CDR2 (germline): SNHLY, FYNNEI. CDR3 sequence (DNA): TGTGCCAGCAGTGAAGCGCTTAGGAGATATAATTCACCCCTCCACTTT. Protein sequence: CASSEALRRYNSPLHF.

The chain couples TRBV28 to TRBJ2-6; 7 bases fit TRBD1. CDR3 size: 16 residues. The J segment lost 2 bases and the V segment lost 5 bases, leaving 6 bases of the junction unmatched. The V gene's germline CDR1 is MDHEN and CDR2 SYDVKM. For the CDR3, the DNA is TGTGCCAGCAGTGCCGGGACAGTCGCTGGGGCCAACGTCCTGACTTTC. Encoded protein: CASSAGTVAGANVLTF.

This clone has only one observation. The V call is TRBV7-9, the J call TRBJ2-7; D uncertain. With 5 bases removed from V and 3 bases from J, the gap between germline ends came to 14 bases. Looked up from germline, CDR1 is SEHNR and CDR2 is FQNEAQ (reference sequence). The CDR3 is made up of 14 amino acids. CDR3 in DNA: TGTGCCAGCAGCCTAACAGAACCCAACTACGAGCAGTACTTC. Its translation is CASSLTEPNYEQYF. The full variable domain, in which reference TRBV7-9 and TRBJ2-7 provide the parts outside the CDR3, is DTGVSQNPRHKITKRGQNVTFRCDPISEHNRLYWYRQTLGQGPEFLTYFQNEAQLEKSRLLSDRFSAERPKGSFSTLEIQRTEQGDSAMYLCASSLTEPNYEQYFGPGTRLTVT.

The CDR3 protein is CAWATGTVPYEQYF. The CDR3 DNA follows: TGTGCCTGGGCCACCGGGACAGTCCCCTACGAGCAGTACTTC. This chain uses TRBV30 with TRBJ2-7, with 7 nucleotides matching TRBD1. In germline, CDR1 is GTSNPN, CDR2 SVGIG (reference sequence). Germline trimming cut 5 bases from V and 2 bases from J; bases unmatched to any gene: 9. This CDR3 region has 14 residues.

The chain has TRBV6-5 and TRBJ2-5, with D perhaps matching TRBD2 (7 bases). The J call is uncertain, as TRBJ2-7 better fits the DNA end. Germline V gene sequence: CDR1 MNHEY, CDR2 SVGAGI. The CDR3 runs to 15 residues. CDR3 residues: CASSYSEGGAYEQYF. CDR3 nucleotide sequence: TGTGCCAGCAGTTACTCGGAGGGGGGGGCCTACGAGCAGTACTTC.

This clone was seen more than once but under ten times. The V call is TRBV4-1, the J call TRBJ1-2; D not certain. V was trimmed by 1 base and J by 2 bases, leaving 14 bases between them. Per germline, CDR1 MGHRA and CDR2 YSYEKL. The CDR3 spans 16 residues. CDR3 in amino acids: CASSQVRIRANYGYTF. CDR3 DNA sequence: TGCGCCAGCAGCCAAGTTCGGATCAGAGCGAACTATGGCTACACCTTC.

V and J are TRBV7-9 and TRBJ2-7; D is possibly TRBD1 (5 bases). The CDR3 has 12 residues. Germline V gene data show CDR1 as SEHNR and CDR2 as FQNEAQ (reference sequence). V lost 5 bases and J 7 bases, leaving 12 bases between the germline ends. The CDR3 loop is CASSTGQGEQYF. DNA of the CDR3: TGTGCCAGCAGCACCGGTCAGGGAGAGCAGTACTTC. Variable domain in full (rest from reference TRBV7-9 and TRBJ2-7): DTGVSQNPRHKITKRGQNVTFRCDPISEHNRLYWYRQTLGQGPEFLTYFQNEAQLEKSRLLSDRFSAERPKGSFSTLEIQRTEQGDSAMYLCASSTGQGEQYFGPGTRLTVT.

V is TRBV6-5 and J is TRBJ1-1; perhaps TRBD1 as D (5 bases). This CDR3 comprises 16 residues. Trimming left V 2 bases short and J 9 bases short, with 22 bases between. Germline CDR1 MNHEY, CDR2 SVGAGI. The CDR3 is CASSYAKIPGREKAFF. CDR3 DNA: TGTGCCAGCAGTTACGCCAAAATCCCAGGGAGGGAGAAAGCTTTCTTT.

The CDR3 spells CASSSRGTLYAQETQYF. The DNA for the CDR3 is TGTGCCAGCAGCTCGCGTGGGACACTATATGCACAAGAGACCCAGTACTTC. The chain recombines TRBV7-9 with TRBJ2-5; tentative D call: TRBD1 (6 bases). The CDR3 covers 17 residues. V gave up 4 bases and J gave up 2 bases, with 20 bases separating them. CDR1 and CDR2 from the germline V gene are SEHNR and FQNEAQ (reference sequence).

J is TRBJ1-1 and V is TRBV6-5; TRBD1 aligns across 9 bases. The germline V gene has CDR1 MNHEY and CDR2 SVGAGI. The CDR3 contains 15 residues. V lost 6 bases to trimming and J lost 0 bases; unmatched junction nucleotides: 5. The CDR3 nucleotides read TGTGCCAGCAGGAGGGGACAGGGACTGAACACTGAAGCTTTCTTT. It codes for CASRRGQGLNTEAFF.

The chain combines TRBV11-2 with TRBJ1-2; 9 positions agree with TRBD1. The CDR3 runs 15 residues. The J segment lost 7 bases and the V segment lost 5 bases, leaving 11 bases of the junction unmatched. Germline V lookup: CDR1 SGHAT, CDR2 FQNNGV. In DNA form, the CDR3 reads TGTGCCAGCAGCGCCGGACAGGGGATCCACGGTGGCTACACCTTC. It encodes CASSAGQGIHGGYTF.

This clone appeared a few times. This chain uses TRBV19 with TRBJ1-5; maybe TRBD1 (5 bases). This CDR3 has 16 amino acids. The V and J ends lost 7 bases and 8 bases respectively, with 24 bases between them. Germline V gene sequence: CDR1 LNHDA, CDR2 SQIVND (reference sequence). CDR3 loop: CASNLYGRPGREPQHF. The CDR3 DNA reads as TGTGCCAGTAATCTTTATGGTAGACCAGGCAGGGAGCCCCAGCATTTT.

This chain connects TRBV28 to TRBJ2-4; a possible D gene is TRBD1 (6 bases). The V gene lost 4 bases and the J gene lost 0 bases, with 13 bases spanning the gap. This CDR3 is 16 amino acids long. The germline V gene encodes CDR1 MDHEN and CDR2 SYDVKM. The CDR3 DNA reads TGTGCCAGCAGTTCCGGGACATCGAAAGCCAAAAACATTCAGTACTTC. Encoded protein: CASSSGTSKAKNIQYF.

This chain connects TRBV6-6 to TRBJ2-7, with a weak D call TRBD1 (6 bases). Trimming shortened V by 10 bases and J by 2 bases, and 15 bases separated the two germline ends. Germline V gene lookup returns CDR1 MNHNY and CDR2 SVGAGI (reference sequence). The CDR3 spans 13 residues. As DNA, the CDR3 is TGTGCCACAGGGGATACAGCAGCCTACGAGCAGTACTTC. This codes for CATGDTAAYEQYF.

The gene calls are TRBV10-3 and TRBJ1-1; 8 bases are shared with TRBD1. CDR3 length: 14 residues. The germline CDR1 and CDR2 sequences are ENHRY and SYGVKD. V shed 6 bases, J shed 1 base, and the junction held 4 bases outside the gene matches. CDR3 protein: CAISQDRANTEAFF. CDR3 nucleotide sequence: TGTGCCATCAGCCAGGACAGGGCGAACACTGAAGCTTTCTTT.

The V and J genes are TRBV15 and TRBJ2-2, with TRBD2 matching over 7 bases. This CDR3 is built from 17 residues. Germline values: CDR1 LNHNV, CDR2 YYDKDF (reference sequence). The V gene end was trimmed by 0 bases and the J gene end by 7 bases; junction bases not matched to a gene: 11. CDR3 nucleotides: TGTGCCACCAGCAGAGACCAGGTGGAGCGGGGAGTCGGGGAGCTGTTTTTT. This encodes CATSRDQVERGVGELFF.

This clone has more than one count but fewer than ten. The chain uses TRBV7-9 and TRBJ2-5; tentatively, D is TRBD2 (6 bases). Germline V gene sequence: CDR1 SEHNR, CDR2 FQNEAQ (reference sequence). Trimming removed 2 bases at V and 4 bases at J, with 17 bases between. This CDR3 is built from 16 residues. The CDR3 DNA reads as TGTGCCAGCAGCTTAAGCGCGGCGGGGTCGGGAGAGACCCAGTACTTC. It translates to CASSLSAAGSGETQYF.

The J gene is TRBJ1-6, the V gene TRBV7-6; D uncertain. Trimming cost V 0 bases and J 5 bases, with 5 bases left between them. Germline values: CDR1 SGHVS, CDR2 FNYEAQ. There are 14 residues in the CDR3. The CDR3 DNA reads as TGTGCCAGCAGCTTAGCTGGAGATAATTCACCCCTCCACTTT. It translates to CASSLAGDNSPLHF.

This clone appeared a few times. The rearrangement joins TRBV5-6 to TRBJ2-5, with 8 bases matching TRBD1. J was trimmed by 5 bases and V by 1 base; bases with no gene match: 7. There are 15 residues in the CDR3. Germline CDR1 is SGHDT and CDR2 is YYEEEE. The CDR3 region has the DNA TGTGCCAGCAGCTTGCACTTGACAGGGGCGGAGACCCAGTACTTC. Its protein product is CASSLHLTGAETQYF.

The V and J genes are TRBV30 and TRBJ2-3; perhaps TRBD1 as D (6 bases). The germline CDR1 and CDR2 sequences are GTSNPN and SVGIG (reference sequence). V lost 0 bases and J lost 3, with 10 bases in between. The CDR3 totals 14 residues. CDR3: CAWSVDRRTDTQYF. DNA for the CDR3: TGTGCCTGGAGTGTAGACAGGAGAACAGATACGCAGTATTTT.

This rearrangement joins TRBV9 to TRBJ1-4; possibly TRBD1 for D (5 bases). Trimming cost V 0 bases and J 7 bases, with 10 bases left between them. The CDR3 spans 14 residues. The germline V gene has CDR1 SGDLS and CDR2 YYNGEE. In nucleotides, the CDR3 is TGTGCCAGCAGCGTAGACAGTAGGGGTGAAAAACTGTTTTTT. Amino acids: CASSVDSRGEKLFF.